The present T cell receptor (beta chain) was sequenced within a study of cytomegalovirus exposure and HLA in healthy donors. The PCR employed 60 Vbeta primers together with 13 Jbeta primers. Sequencing was performed with immunoSEQ multiplex PCR; in TCRdb, only in-frame clones are kept and a portion is missing. Of more than 70,000 clones in the sample, 76% were seen once. The receptor comes from a man aged 35-49 years in good health and CMV-seronegative. The specimen was PBMCs.

The CDR3 loop reads CASSQYSAHTQYF. CDR3 DNA sequence: TGCGCCAGCAGCCAATACAGTGCCCATACGCAGTATTTT. This chain uses TRBV4-1 with TRBJ2-3; D not resolved. The CDR3 loop spans 13 amino acids. Germline CDR1 reads MGHRA; CDR2 reads YSYEKL. V lost 2 bases, J lost 7 bases, and 10 bases lay in between.